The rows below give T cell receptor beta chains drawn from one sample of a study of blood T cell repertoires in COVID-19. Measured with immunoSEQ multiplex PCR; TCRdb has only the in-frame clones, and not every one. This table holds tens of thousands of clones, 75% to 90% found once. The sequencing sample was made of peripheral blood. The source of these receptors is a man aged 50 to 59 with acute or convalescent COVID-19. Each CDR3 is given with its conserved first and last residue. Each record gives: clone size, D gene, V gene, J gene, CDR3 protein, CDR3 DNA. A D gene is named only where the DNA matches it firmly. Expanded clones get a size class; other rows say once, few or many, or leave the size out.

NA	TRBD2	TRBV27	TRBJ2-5	CASSPTSAGTETQYF	TGTGCCAGCAGTCCCACTAGCGCCGGCACGGAGACCCAGTACTTC
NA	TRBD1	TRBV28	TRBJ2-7	CASSLDRDEQYF	TGTGCCAGCAGCCTGGACAGGGACGAGCAGTACTTC
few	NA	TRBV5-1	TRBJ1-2	CASSLAGYGYTF	TGCGCCAGCAGCTTGGCAGGGTATGGCTACACCTTC
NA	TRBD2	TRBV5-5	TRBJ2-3	CASSLAIAGLSTDTQYF	TGTGCCAGCAGCTTGGCCATAGCGGGCCTTAGCACAGATACGCAGTATTTT
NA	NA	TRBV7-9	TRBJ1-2	CASSTHRGGVEGYTF	TGTGCCAGCAGCACCCACCGAGGGGGTGTCGAGGGCTACACCTTC
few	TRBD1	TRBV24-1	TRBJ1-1	CATSDAGGTEAFF	TGTGCCACCAGTGATGCAGGGGGCACTGAAGCTTTCTTT
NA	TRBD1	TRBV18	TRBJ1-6	CASSQSGGAEHSPLHF	TGTGCCAGCTCACAATCAGGGGGCGCGGAACATTCACCCCTCCACTTT
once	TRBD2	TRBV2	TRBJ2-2	CASSEIGTRITGELFF	TGTGCCAGCAGTGAAATTGGGACTAGGATTACCGGGGAGCTGTTTTTT
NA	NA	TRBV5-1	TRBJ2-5	CASSLAGGETQYF	TGCGCCAGCAGCTTGGCAGGGGGGGAGACCCAGTACTTC
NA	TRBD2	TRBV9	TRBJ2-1	CASHSGRAPYNEQFF	TGTGCCAGCCACAGCGGGAGGGCTCCCTACAATGAGCAGTTCTTC
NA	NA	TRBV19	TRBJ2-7	CASSSLRGYEQYF	TGTGCCAGTAGTAGCCTTCGGGGGTACGAGCAGTACTTC
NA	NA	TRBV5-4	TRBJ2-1	CASSGYGILEDEQFF	TGTGCCAGCAGCGGCTACGGGATCCTAGAGGATGAGCAGTTCTTC